This T cell receptor (beta chain) was retrieved from a study of cytomegalovirus exposure and HLA in healthy donors. Vbeta (60) and Jbeta (13) primers were used in the PCR. Here immunoSEQ multiplex PCR was the method, and the copy in TCRdb shows in-frame clones only, minus some. The sample carries roughly 110,000 clones, 77% recorded once. Sequences were obtained from PBMCs. This TCR derives from a man aged 35 to 55 in good health and CMV-seropositive.

CDR3 bases: TGTGCCAGCAGTGGGGCCTTTGGAAACACCATATATTTT. The encoded protein is CASSGAFGNTIYF. The genes are TRBV25-1 and TRBJ1-3; D gene uncertain. The V end was cut by 4 bases, the J end by 3 bases, with 7 bases between. Germline CDR1 reads MGHDK; CDR2 reads SYGVNS. There are 13 residues in the CDR3. Full variable domain (missing parts from reference TRBV25-1 and TRBJ1-3): EADIYQTPRYLVIGTGKKITLECSQTMGHDKMYWYQQDPGMELHLIHYSYGVNSTEKGDLSSESTVSRIRTEHFPLTLESARPSHTSQYLCASSGAFGNTIYFGEGSWLTVV.